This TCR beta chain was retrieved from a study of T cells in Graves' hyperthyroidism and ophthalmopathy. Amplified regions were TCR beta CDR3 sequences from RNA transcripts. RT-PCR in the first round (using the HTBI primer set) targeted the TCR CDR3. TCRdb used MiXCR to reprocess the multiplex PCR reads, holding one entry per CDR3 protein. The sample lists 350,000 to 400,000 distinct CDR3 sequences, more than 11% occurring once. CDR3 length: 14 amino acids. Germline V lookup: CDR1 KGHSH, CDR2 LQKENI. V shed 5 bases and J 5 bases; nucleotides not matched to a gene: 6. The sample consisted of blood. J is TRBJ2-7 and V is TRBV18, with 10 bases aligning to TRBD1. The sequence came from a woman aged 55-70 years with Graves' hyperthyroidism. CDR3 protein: CASSEGTGDHEQYF. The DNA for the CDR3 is TGTGCCAGCTCAGAAGGGACAGGGGACCACGAGCAGTACTTC.